Below are 3 T cell receptor beta chains sequenced from a single sample in a study of beta chain features in type 1 diabetes. All of the isolated RNA was reverse transcribed, so expressed TCRB transcripts were sequenced. Libraries were prepared by immunoSEQ multiplex PCR; TCRdb keeps only in-frame clonotypes and omits some of them. The data show around 400,000 clones, roughly 12% seen once. Sequencing input: naive CD4+ T cells from blood. Receptors were obtained from a man younger than 30 in good health.

The chain carries TRBV11-2 and TRBJ1-2, with 11 positions matching TRBD1. Germline V gives CDR1 SGHAT, CDR2 FQNNGV. Losses at the gene ends were 0 bases for V and 4 bases for J; bases not matched to a gene: 4. The CDR3 totals 16 residues. The CDR3 reads CASSLDRTGGSYGYTF. The DNA of the CDR3 is TGTGCCAGCAGCTTAGATAGGACAGGGGGCAGCTATGGCTACACCTTC. The full variable domain, with the rest looked up from reference TRBV11-2 and TRBJ1-2, is EAGVAQSPRYKIIEKRQSVAFWCNPISGHATLYWYQQILGQGPKLLIQFQNNGVVDDSQLPKDRFSAERLKGVDSTLKIQPAKLEDSAVYLCASSLDRTGGSYGYTFGSGTRLTVV.

The genes are TRBV4-1 and TRBJ2-6; 13 nucleotides match TRBD2. CDR3 size: 18 residues. V was clipped by 4 bases and J by 0 bases; unmatched bases: 3. Germline loops: CDR1 MGHRA, CDR2 YSYEKL. The CDR3 DNA sequence: TGCGCCAGCAGCCGAGGACTAGCGGGGGCCTCTGGGGCCAACGTCCTGACTTTC. Amino acids: CASSRGLAGASGANVLTF.

This clone was detected a few times. V is TRBV29-1 and J is TRBJ2-3; 8 bases align to TRBD2. V dropped 4 bases and J dropped 5; count of bases not matched to a gene: 5. This CDR3 contains 13 residues. CDR1 is SQVTM and CDR2 is ANQGSEA in the germline V gene. The CDR3 DNA reads as TGCAGCGTTGCTGCGGGGGGCCAAGATACGCAGTATTTT. It codes for CSVAAGGQDTQYF.